These 32 T cell receptor beta chains were sequenced from one sample in a study of blood T cells in healthy people across ages. It was with a sample-barcoded 5' primer and a J-beta primer mix that a second PCR of roughly 7 to 12 cycles was run. TCRdb reanalysed the 5' RACE reads using MiXCR and keeps one entry per CDR3 protein. The table has around 1.5 million distinct CDR3 sequences, approximately 59% seen once. Sequences were obtained from blood. These receptors were obtained from a man aged 18 to 35 in good health.

With regard to this clonotype: The junction departs from germline at one end; a sequencing error may be responsible. This chain uses TRBV29-1 with TRBJ2-3; D is possibly TRBD1 (5 bases). CDR1 SQVTM and CDR2 ANQGSEA come from the germline V gene. This CDR3 region has 15 residues. CDR3 sequence: CSVEDQGRRTGTQYF. In DNA, the CDR3 is TGCAGCGTTGAAGATCAAGGCAGGAGAACAGGTACGCAGTATTTT.

The V call is TRBV21-1, the J call TRBJ2-5; the table's TRBD1 call for D was not verified on the DNA. TRBV21-1 is a pseudogene locus. CDR3 size: 18 residues. CDR3 DNA sequence: TGTGCCAGCAGCAACCGGGACGGATCAAGAGAAATACAAGAGACCCAGTACTTC. Encoded protein: CASSNRDGSREIQETQYF.

The chain links TRBV7-9 to TRBJ2-7, with a tentative D call TRBD2 (6 bases). Trimming pared 3 bases from V and 0 bases from J, leaving 12 bases between. Germline loops: CDR1 SEHNR, CDR2 FQNEAQ (reference sequence). This CDR3 is 15 amino acids long. The CDR3 protein is CASSFERALSYEQYF. The DNA for the CDR3 is TGTGCCAGCAGCTTCGAGCGGGCCCTCTCCTACGAGCAGTACTTC.

The J gene is TRBJ2-3, the V gene TRBV7-2; 14 bases line up with TRBD2. V was pared by 5 bases and J by 6 bases, with 7 bases of the junction left unmatched. Looked up from germline, CDR1 is SGHTA and CDR2 is FQGNSA. This CDR3 has 16 residues. The DNA for the CDR3 is TGTGCCAGCAGCCCCCAGACTAGCGGGGGGGTGGATACGCAGTATTTT. It specifies CASSPQTSGGVDTQYF. The variable domain in full, completed from reference TRBV7-2 and TRBJ2-3, reads GAGVSQSPSNKVTEKGKDVELRCDPISGHTALYWYRQSLGQGLEFLIYFQGNSAPDKSGLPSDRFSAERTGGSVSTLTIQRTQQEDSAVYLCASSPQTSGGVDTQYFGPGTRLTVL.

This clonotype has just one count. J is TRBJ2-7 and V is TRBV25-1; TRBD1 might be the D (6 bases). Germline CDR1 and CDR2: MGHDK and SYGVNS. V was cut by 4 bases and J by 7 bases, with 26 bases left in between. The CDR3 sequence is 17 residues long. CDR3 loop: CASSATLLDSGAYEQYF. The CDR3 DNA is TGTGCCAGCAGTGCAACCCTCCTCGATTCAGGGGCTTATGAGCAGTACTTC.

The chain recombines TRBV27 with TRBJ1-6, with 9 bases lining up with TRBD1. CDR3 size: 11 residues. Germline CDR1 and CDR2: MNHEY and SMNVEV (reference sequence). V was pared by 8 bases and J by 10 bases, with 0 bases of the junction left unmatched. The CDR3 is CASGTGSPLHF. CDR3 in DNA: TGTGCCAGCGGGACAGGGTCACCCCTCCACTTT.

This chain uses TRBV28 with TRBJ2-3; D tentatively fits TRBD1 or TRBD2 (7 bases each). Germline lookup yields CDR1 MDHEN and CDR2 SYDVKM. V shed 6 bases and J shed 10 bases, with 26 bases lying between them. There are 16 residues in the CDR3. The CDR3 loop reads CASSPKMGLQGPAQYF. The CDR3, as DNA: TGTGCCAGCAGCCCGAAAATGGGACTACAGGGGCCCGCGCAGTATTTT.

The chain employs TRBV27 and TRBJ1-2; a possible D gene is TRBD1 (6 bases). The CDR3 is made up of 16 amino acids. Germline V gene data show CDR1 as MNHEY and CDR2 as SMNVEV (reference sequence). V was shortened by 2 bases and J by 6 bases, with 19 bases between the two germline ends. The CDR3 protein is CASSLSPTGPADGYTF. CDR3 nucleotide sequence: TGTGCCAGCAGTTTAAGTCCCACAGGGCCGGCGGATGGCTACACCTTC.

The chain links TRBV9 to TRBJ2-3; D not resolved. Trimming stripped 0 bases from V and 2 bases from J, with 10 bases between. There are 15 residues in the CDR3. Germline V gives CDR1 SGDLS, CDR2 YYNGEE. As DNA, the CDR3 is TGTGCCAGCAGCGTAGGGCAGGCTAACACAGATACGCAGTATTTT. It specifies CASSVGQANTDTQYF.

The chain combines TRBV4-1 with TRBJ2-4; TRBD1 is a possible D gene (6 bases). CDR1 MGHRA and CDR2 YSYEKL come from the germline V gene. Trimming took 4 bases from V and 7 from J, leaving 14 bases between them. The CDR3 is 14 residues long. CDR3 bases: TGCGCCAGCAGCCCCCGGGACATCGGTAACATTCAGTACTTC. Translating gives CASSPRDIGNIQYF.

In this sample, this clonotype turned up a few times. CDR3 region: CASSAGLVDEQFF. CDR3 DNA: TGCGCCAGCAGCGCGGGTTTGGTGGATGAGCAGTTCTTC. The chain recombines TRBV5-1 with TRBJ2-1; D is possibly TRBD2 (5 bases). The V gene lost 4 bases and the J gene lost 8 bases, with 13 bases spanning the gap. There are 13 residues in the CDR3. Germline V gene data show CDR1 as SGHRS and CDR2 as YFSETQ. Full variable domain (remainder filled in from reference TRBV5-1 and TRBJ2-1): KAGVTQTPRYLIKTRGQQVTLSCSPISGHRSVSWYQQTPGQGLQFLFEYFSETQRNKGNFPGRFSGRQFSNSRSEMNVSTLELGDSALYLCASSAGLVDEQFFGPGTRLTVL.

The V gene is TRBV10-3, the J gene TRBJ1-6; no reliable D call. Deletions cut 6 bases from V and 7 bases from J, with 7 bases between. CDR3 length: 12 amino acids. Germline-derived CDR1 and CDR2 are ENHRY and SYGVKD. The chain's CDR3 is CAISVNNSPLHF. The CDR3, as DNA: TGTGCCATCAGCGTTAACAATTCACCCCTCCACTTT.

The chain couples TRBV12-3 or TRBV12-4 to TRBJ2-1, with D possibly called TRBD1 or TRBD2 (5 bases each). This CDR3 has 15 residues. Trimming left V 5 bases short and J 7 bases short, with 18 bases between. This CDR3 is CASSRDFSPGNEQFF. CDR3 nucleotides: TGTGCCAGCAGTCGGGATTTCAGCCCAGGGAATGAGCAGTTCTTC.

CDR3 sequence reads: CASSLRGIAEPQHF. The CDR3 DNA follows: TGTGCCAGCAGTTTGAGGGGGATTGCGGAGCCCCAGCATTTT. The gene calls are TRBV12-3 or TRBV12-4 and TRBJ1-5; D is possibly TRBD1 (6 bases). V was shortened by 3 bases and J by 8 bases, with 14 bases between the two germline ends. CDR3 size: 14 residues.

The chain combines TRBV6-5 with TRBJ2-7; possible D gene TRBD2, 6 bases. The V and J ends lost 8 bases and 4 bases respectively, with 15 bases between them. The CDR3 consists of 13 residues. Germline CDR1 MNHEY, CDR2 SVGAGI. CDR3 nucleotides: TGTGCCAGCGGTCTGGGGGGTATGTACGAGCAGTACTTC. It translates to CASGLGGMYEQYF.

This clonotype was seen a handful of times. The chain links TRBV29-1 to TRBJ1-2; D gene uncertain. CDR3 size: 14 residues. V was clipped by 5 bases and J by 2 bases, with 15 bases between them. CDR1 SQVTM and CDR2 ANQGSEA come from the germline V gene. The DNA of the CDR3 is TGCAGCGTTCTCGGGGTAGGCGGGAACTATGGCTACACCTTC. It translates to CSVLGVGGNYGYTF. Based on the CDR3 plus reference TRBV29-1 and TRBJ1-2, the full variable domain is SAVISQKPSRDICQRGTSLTIQCQVDSQVTMMFWYRQQPGQSLTLIATANQGSEATYESGFVIDKFPISRPNLTFSTLTVSNMSPEDSSIYLCSVLGVGGNYGYTFGSGTRLTVV.

This clonotype was counted between two and nine times. The gene calls are TRBV25-1 and TRBJ2-5, with D perhaps matching TRBD1 (7 bases). The germline CDR1 and CDR2 sequences are MGHDK and SYGVNS. V lost 6 bases and J 2 bases, leaving 16 bases between the germline ends. The CDR3 runs to 15 residues. The CDR3 DNA sequence: TGTGCCAGCAGACCCGCCGGGGGACAGCAAGAGACCCAGTACTTC. Translated: CASRPAGGQQETQYF.

The V gene is TRBV27, the J gene TRBJ1-2; TRBD1 agrees at 9 bases. The CDR3 runs 14 residues. V gave up 5 bases and J gave up 8 bases; unmatched junction bases: 9. CDR1 and CDR2 (germline): MNHEY, SMNVEV (reference sequence). The CDR3 nucleotides read TGTGCCAGCAGTCCCTTGACAGGGGGGAGCGGCTACACCTTC. Translated, it gives CASSPLTGGSGYTF.

This clonotype has just a few counts. The chain combines TRBV7-9 with TRBJ1-2, with D maybe TRBD1 (6 bases). The CDR3 sequence is 14 residues long. Trimming stripped 5 bases from V and 4 bases from J, with 14 bases between. Per the germline V gene, CDR1 is SEHNR and CDR2 is FQNEAQ (reference sequence). The CDR3 protein is CASSPASGAYGYTF. The CDR3 region has the DNA TGTGCCAGCAGCCCTGCGTCGGGGGCCTATGGCTACACCTTC. Using reference TRBV7-9 and TRBJ1-2 for the parts outside the CDR3, the full variable domain is DTGVSQNPRHKITKRGQNVTFRCDPISEHNRLYWYRQTLGQGPEFLTYFQNEAQLEKSRLLSDRFSAERPKGSFSTLEIQRTEQGDSAMYLCASSPASGAYGYTFGSGTRLTVV.

The sample holds many counts of this clonotype. The V gene is TRBV28, the J gene TRBJ2-7; 14 bases map to TRBD2. From germline, CDR1 is MDHEN and CDR2 SYDVKM. V lost 6 bases to trimming and J lost 4 bases; unmatched junction nucleotides: 8. There are 16 residues in the CDR3. DNA for the CDR3: TGTGCCAGCAGGTTAGGGGGACTAGCGGGAGTATACGAGCAGTACTTC. This gives the protein CASRLGGLAGVYEQYF.

This clonotype occurred a few times. CDR3 DNA: TGCAGTGCTAGACGAAGGGGGAGTGAGCAGTTCTTC. It is translated as CSARRRGSEQFF. The chain couples TRBV20-1 to TRBJ2-1, with a weak D call TRBD1 (6 bases). This CDR3 comprises 12 residues. The germline V gene encodes CDR1 DFQATT and CDR2 SNEGSKA (reference sequence). V lost 2 bases, J lost 9 bases, and 11 bases lay in between.

This chain joins TRBV5-1 and TRBJ2-2, with D possibly TRBD1 on 6 matching bases. The CDR3 has 17 residues. Trimming took 5 bases from V and 0 from J, leaving 17 bases between them. CDR1 and CDR2 from the germline V gene are SGHRS and YFSETQ. The CDR3 reads CASSPGRRGSNTGELFF. The CDR3 DNA reads as TGCGCCAGCAGTCCGGGAAGAAGGGGGTCGAACACCGGGGAGCTGTTTTTT.

This rearrangement joins TRBV6-5 to TRBJ1-2; maybe TRBD1 (6 bases). The germline gives CDR1 MNHEY, CDR2 SVGAGI. V was cut by 5 bases and J by 8 bases, with 15 bases left in between. This CDR3 is built from 13 residues. The chain's CDR3 is CASSGGTREGYTF. DNA for the CDR3: TGTGCCAGCAGTGGAGGGACAAGGGAGGGCTACACCTTC.

The chain links TRBV7-8 to TRBJ2-2; 14 bases align to TRBD2. Germline lookup yields CDR1 SGHVS and CDR2 FQNEAQ. This CDR3 region has 17 residues. Losses at the gene ends were 5 bases for V and 8 bases for J; bases not matched to a gene: 10. The CDR3 region is CASSAPGLAGVLGELFF. CDR3 bases: TGTGCCAGCAGCGCCCCGGGACTAGCGGGAGTTTTGGGGGAGCTGTTTTTT. Complete variable domain (other parts from reference TRBV7-8 and TRBJ2-2): GAGVSQSPRYKVAKRGQDVALRCDPISGHVSLFWYQQALGQGPEFLTYFQNEAQLDKSGLPSDRFFAERPEGSVSTLKIQRTQQEDSAVYLCASSAPGLAGVLGELFFGEGSRLTVL.

The chain has TRBV4-3 and TRBJ1-2; possible D gene TRBD1, 5 bases. V gave up 0 bases and J gave up 5 bases, with 16 bases separating them. CDR3 length equals 16 residues. CDR1 and CDR2 (germline): LGHNA, YSLEER. The CDR3 sequence is CASSQEEAGGYYGYTF. CDR3 in DNA: TGCGCCAGCAGCCAAGAGGAGGCGGGGGGGTATTATGGCTACACCTTC.

This sequence joins TRBV12-3 or TRBV12-4 and TRBJ1-1; D might be TRBD1 (6 bases). CDR3 length: 13 residues. V shed 6 bases and J shed 5 bases, with 13 bases lying between them. CDR3 nucleotides: TGTGCCAGCAGCCTCACAGGGTTTACTGAAGCTTTCTTT. Encoded protein: CASSLTGFTEAFF.

There are a few counts of this clonotype. The V and J genes are TRBV12-3 or TRBV12-4 and TRBJ2-5; no reliable D call. The CDR3 has 12 residues. Trimming left V 4 bases short and J 5 bases short, with 8 bases between. The CDR3 coding sequence is TGTGCCAGCAGTTCTAGACGGGAGACCCAGTACTTC. Its protein product is CASSSRRETQYF.

The chain uses TRBV2 and TRBJ1-5, with D uncertain. Germline CDR1 is SNHLY and CDR2 is FYNNEI. This CDR3 has 17 amino acids. Trimming took off 6 bases at V and 0 bases at J, with 18 bases between the two ends. CDR3 loop: CASSESSSTYSNQPQHF. DNA for the CDR3: TGTGCCAGCAGCGAATCTTCTTCCACCTATAGCAATCAGCCCCAGCATTTT.

Points on this clonotype: A junction end diverges from the germline sequence, so it may reflect a read error. The rearrangement links TRBV28 to TRBJ2-5, with D unclear. This CDR3 region has 12 residues. Germline V gives CDR1 MDHEN, CDR2 SYDVKM. The CDR3 nucleotides are TGTGCCAGCAGTCCTCTCCAAGAGACCCGGTACTTC. It codes for CASSPLQETRYF.

This clonotype was recorded a few times. The rearrangement links TRBV27 to TRBJ2-4, with no clear D. V was clipped by 6 bases and J by 7 bases, with 10 bases between them. The CDR3 loop spans 12 amino acids. The V gene's germline CDR1 is MNHEY and CDR2 SMNVEV (reference sequence). CDR3 in amino acids: CASRSPPNIQYF. CDR3 sequence (DNA): TGTGCCAGCAGGTCCCCCCCCAACATTCAGTACTTC.

The CDR3 DNA sequence: TGCGCCAGCAGCGAGGGACCTTCAAGCTCCTACAATGAGCAGTTCTTC. Encoded protein: CASSEGPSSSYNEQFF. V is TRBV5-1 and J is TRBJ2-1, with D perhaps given as TRBD1 or TRBD2 (5 bases each). Germline V gene lookup returns CDR1 SGHRS and CDR2 YFSETQ. There are 16 residues in the CDR3. Trimming removed 4 bases from V and 0 bases from J, with 14 bases in between.

J is TRBJ1-2 and V is TRBV27, with TRBD1 identical over 7 bases. The V segment lost 6 bases and the J segment 8 bases; nucleotides outside the gene matches: 15. The germline V gene encodes CDR1 MNHEY and CDR2 SMNVEV (reference sequence). This CDR3 has 15 amino acids. The DNA for the CDR3 is TGTGCCAGCAGACCGGGACAGACCCTACAGGAGGGCTACACCTTC. Protein: CASRPGQTLQEGYTF.